This T cell receptor beta chain emerged from a study of yellow fever vaccine responses in identical twins. TCRdb independently ran MiXCR on the RT-PCR reads; one entry per CDR3 protein. This sample yields approximately 32,000 distinct CDR3 sequences, of which about 61% are seen a single time; around 5% belongs to the top ten. This clonotype was obtained from a woman aged 18-35 years who received the yellow fever vaccine. The material sequenced was T cells from blood (PBMCs), unsorted or a sorted subset (not recorded which), taken before or after yellow fever vaccination (not recorded which).

In DNA form, the CDR3 reads TGTGCCAGCAGCTCTGCATCCTACGAGCAGTACTTC. Its translation: CASSSASYEQYF. This chain links TRBV11-1 with TRBJ2-7; no reliable D call. Looked up from germline, CDR1 is SGHAT and CDR2 is FQDESV (reference sequence). The CDR3 sequence is 12 residues long. The ends were cut back, 4 bases at V and 1 base at J, with 5 bases in the middle.